What follows describes a single T cell receptor beta chain. This entry is derived from a study of cytomegalovirus exposure and HLA in healthy donors. Profiled with immunoSEQ multiplex PCR; TCRdb holds only in-frame clones, not every one. The sample has some 170,000 clones; approximately 86% are singletons. The CDR3 is made up of 15 amino acids. CDR1 and CDR2 (germline): MNHEY, SMNVEV (reference sequence). V shed 10 bases, J shed 5 bases, and the junction held 15 bases outside the gene matches. This chain links TRBV27 with TRBJ2-7, with 9 positions matching TRBD2. The receptor was isolated from a woman aged 18-29 years in good health and CMV-seronegative. Sample: PBMCs. This CDR3 is CATKDSSGRRDEQYF. The DNA of the CDR3 is TGTGCCACCAAAGACAGTAGCGGGAGAAGGGACGAGCAGTACTTC.